This T cell receptor (beta chain) emerged from a study of T cell repertoires in cytomegalovirus infection. Looking at the study overall: TCR beta signatures that were public indicated CMV infection and matching HLA type.

This clonotype was counted a single time. Its antigen is as yet unknown. Trimming removed 5 bases from V and 9 bases from J; junction bases left unmatched: 9. This CDR3 has 14 residues. A single record per CDR3 protein comes from TCRdb applying MiXCR to the reads. The top ten clones hold about 13% of a sample with 370,000 or so distinct CDR3 sequences, roughly a third of them seen once. Sample: cultured PBMCs, taken from culture after CMV antigen stimulation. The TCR originated in a human donor in good health (CMV status not recorded). Some clones in this sample may be carry-over from other donors' samples. The chain has TRBV12-3 or TRBV12-4 and TRBJ1-5; the match to TRBD1 covers 8 bases. CDR3 coding DNA: TGTGCCAGCAGTCCCGGGACAGGAAAAGGGCCCCAGCATTTT. This translates into CASSPGTGKGPQHF.